This T cell receptor (beta chain) was found in a study of regulatory T cells in long-lasting Graves disease. V gave up 0 bases and J gave up 2 bases, with 11 bases separating them. This CDR3 is built from 15 residues. CDR1 is MNHEY and CDR2 is SVGAGI in the germline V gene. The time point is: persistent/refractory GD, antithyroid drugs over 5 years with positive TRAb. The TCR library used RNA extracted from PBMCs. Graves' disease was diagnosed by American Thyroid Association guidelines. CDR3-region Arm-PCR and iRepertoire HTBI primers produced the TCR beta libraries. TCRdb called the multiplex PCR reads again in MiXCR, with one record for every CDR3 protein. The sample consists of about 310,000 distinct CDR3 sequences, around a fifth of them appearing once.

Sequenced material: peripheral blood mononuclear cells (PBMCs), taken when the disease was refractory, from a patient treated with antithyroid drugs. This chain links TRBV6-5 with TRBJ2-7; perhaps TRBD2 as D (6 bases). The receptor's source is a female donor with Graves disease. DNA of the CDR3: TGTGCCAGCAGTTACTCGGGGGGAATGGCCTACGAGCAGTACTTC. Its translation is CASSYSGGMAYEQYF.